The sample holds a few counts of the clone carrying this T cell receptor beta chain. The antigen remains unidentified. This entry belongs to a study of beta chain features in type 1 diabetes. Per the germline V gene, CDR1 is SGDLS and CDR2 is YYNGEE. There are 12 residues in the CDR3. Deletions cut 0 bases from V and 8 bases from J, with 8 bases between. The whole isolated RNA underwent reverse transcription, so sequencing captured expressed TCRB transcripts. The method was immunoSEQ multiplex PCR; TCRdb's version includes in-frame clones alone and lacks a portion of them. The sample carries hundreds of thousands of clones, roughly an eighth recorded once. Study-wide findings and caveats: When Type 1 diabetes patients were examined, their TCRB CDR3s proved moderately but significantly shorter in all four CD4+ subsets. Patients showed naive, central memory and Treg TCRB repertoires that appeared more similar than those of healthy donors.

The chain combines TRBV9 with TRBJ1-1; no reliable D call. The clonotype was recovered from a man younger than 30 with type 1 diabetes. The specimen was naive CD4+ T cells from blood. The CDR3 DNA is TGTGCCAGCAGCGTAGGGAACGGCGAAGCTTTCTTT. Translated: CASSVGNGEAFF.